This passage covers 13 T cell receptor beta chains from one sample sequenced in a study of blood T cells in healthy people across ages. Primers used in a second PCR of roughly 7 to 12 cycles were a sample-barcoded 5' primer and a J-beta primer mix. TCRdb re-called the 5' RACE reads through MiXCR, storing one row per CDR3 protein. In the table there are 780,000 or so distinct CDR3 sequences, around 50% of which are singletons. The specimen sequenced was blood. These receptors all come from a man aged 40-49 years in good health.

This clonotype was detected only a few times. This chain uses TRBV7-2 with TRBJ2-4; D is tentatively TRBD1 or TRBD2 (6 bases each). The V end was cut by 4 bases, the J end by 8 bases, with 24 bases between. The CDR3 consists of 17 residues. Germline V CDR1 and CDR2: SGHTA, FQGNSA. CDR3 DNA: TGTGCCAGCAGCTCCTCCGGAGGCAGGGGAGGTGTGGACATTCAGTACTTC. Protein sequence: CASSSSGGRGGVDIQYF.

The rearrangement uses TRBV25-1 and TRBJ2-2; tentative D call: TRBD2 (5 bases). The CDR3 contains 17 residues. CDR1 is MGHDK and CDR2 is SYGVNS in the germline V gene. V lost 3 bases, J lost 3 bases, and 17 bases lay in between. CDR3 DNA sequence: TGTGCCAGCAGTGATCCCTTTAGAGGGTCAGACACCGGGGAGCTGTTTTTT. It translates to CASSDPFRGSDTGELFF.

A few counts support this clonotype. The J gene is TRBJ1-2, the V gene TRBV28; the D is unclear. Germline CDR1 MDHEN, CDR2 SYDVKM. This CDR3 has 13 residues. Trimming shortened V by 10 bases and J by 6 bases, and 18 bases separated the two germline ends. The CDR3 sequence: CATNWQNQDGYTF. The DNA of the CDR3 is TGTGCCACGAATTGGCAAAATCAGGATGGCTACACCTTC.

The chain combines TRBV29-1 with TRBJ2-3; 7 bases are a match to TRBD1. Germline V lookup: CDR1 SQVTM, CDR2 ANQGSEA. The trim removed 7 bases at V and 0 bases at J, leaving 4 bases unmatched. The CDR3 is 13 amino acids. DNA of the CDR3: TGCAGCGGCCGGGACAGAAGCACAGATACGCAGTATTTT. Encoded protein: CSGRDRSTDTQYF.

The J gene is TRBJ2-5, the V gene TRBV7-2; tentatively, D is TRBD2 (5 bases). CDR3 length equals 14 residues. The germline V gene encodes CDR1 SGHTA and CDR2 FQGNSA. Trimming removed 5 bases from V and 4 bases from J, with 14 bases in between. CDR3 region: CASSPDPGSETQYF. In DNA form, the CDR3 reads TGTGCCAGCAGCCCAGACCCGGGGTCAGAGACCCAGTACTTC.

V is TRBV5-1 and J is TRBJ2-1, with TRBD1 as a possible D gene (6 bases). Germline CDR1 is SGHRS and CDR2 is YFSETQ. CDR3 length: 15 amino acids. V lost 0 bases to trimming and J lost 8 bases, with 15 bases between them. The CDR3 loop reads CASSLVSGTIDEQFF. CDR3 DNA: TGCGCCAGCAGCTTGGTCTCGGGGACAATCGATGAGCAGTTCTTC.

The CDR3 spells CASSLQSGLRSPLHF. CDR3 nucleotide sequence: TGTGCCAGCAGTTTACAGTCGGGGTTGCGGTCACCCCTCCACTTT. The chain couples TRBV12-3 or TRBV12-4 to TRBJ1-6; unclear D gene. V dropped 2 bases and J dropped 10 bases, with 15 bases sitting between them. This CDR3 contains 15 residues.

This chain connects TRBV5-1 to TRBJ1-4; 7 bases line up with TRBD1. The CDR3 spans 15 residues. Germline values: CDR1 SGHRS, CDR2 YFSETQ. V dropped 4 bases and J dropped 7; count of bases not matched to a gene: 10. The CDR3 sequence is CASSGTVGEGEKLFF. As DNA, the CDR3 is TGCGCCAGCAGCGGGACAGTGGGAGAGGGTGAAAAACTGTTTTTT.

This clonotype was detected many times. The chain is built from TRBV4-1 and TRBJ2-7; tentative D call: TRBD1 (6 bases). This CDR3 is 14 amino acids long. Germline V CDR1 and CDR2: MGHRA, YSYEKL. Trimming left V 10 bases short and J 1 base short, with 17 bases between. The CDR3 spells CATDPQGSSYEQYF. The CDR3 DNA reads TGCGCCACCGACCCACAGGGCTCTTCCTACGAGCAGTACTTC.

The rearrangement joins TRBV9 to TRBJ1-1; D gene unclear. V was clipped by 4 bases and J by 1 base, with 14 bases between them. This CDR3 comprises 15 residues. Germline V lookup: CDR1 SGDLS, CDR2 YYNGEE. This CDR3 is CASSPKGVGNTEAFF. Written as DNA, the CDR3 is TGTGCCAGCAGCCCCAAAGGTGTGGGGAACACTGAAGCTTTCTTT.

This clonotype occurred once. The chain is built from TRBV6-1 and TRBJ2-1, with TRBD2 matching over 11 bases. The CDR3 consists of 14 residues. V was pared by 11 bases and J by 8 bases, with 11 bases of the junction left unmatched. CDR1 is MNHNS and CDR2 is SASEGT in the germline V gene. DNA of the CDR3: TGTGCCGGCGCCGGGACTAGCGGAGCTTATGAGCAGTTCTTC. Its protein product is CAGAGTSGAYEQFF.

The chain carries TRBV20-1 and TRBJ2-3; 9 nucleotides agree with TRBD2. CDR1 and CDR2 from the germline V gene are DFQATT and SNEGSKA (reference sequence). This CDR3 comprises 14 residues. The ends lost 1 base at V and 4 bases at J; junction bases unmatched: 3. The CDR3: CSARVAGVADTQYF. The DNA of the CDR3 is TGCAGTGCTAGAGTAGCGGGAGTAGCAGATACGCAGTATTTT.

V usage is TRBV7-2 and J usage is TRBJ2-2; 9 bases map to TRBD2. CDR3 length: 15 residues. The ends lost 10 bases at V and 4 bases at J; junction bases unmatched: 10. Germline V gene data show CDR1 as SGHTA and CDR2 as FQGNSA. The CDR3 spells CAKRDGGGATGELFF. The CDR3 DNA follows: TGTGCCAAACGGGATGGCGGGGGGGCCACCGGGGAGCTGTTTTTT.